These 24 T cell receptor beta chains were all obtained from the same sample, sequenced in a study of T cell responses to AZD1222 COVID-19 vaccine. Data came from immunoSEQ multiplex PCR; TCRdb stores just in-frame clones and leaves some out. The data hold 100,000 to 150,000 clones, with roughly 91% observed a single time. The specimen was peripheral blood, collected on day 0 of AZD1222 vaccination. These receptors came from an adult in good health.

Here the CDR3 DNA reads TGTGCCAGCAGCGTTAGGGGTAGGGAGACCCAGTACTTC. The encoded protein is CASSVRGRETQYF. The V and J genes are TRBV9 and TRBJ2-5, with D possibly being TRBD1 (5 bases). The CDR3 runs to 13 residues. V was clipped by 2 bases and J by 5 bases, with 10 bases between them. In germline, CDR1 is SGDLS, CDR2 YYNGEE.

The CDR3 DNA reads as TGTGCCAGCAGTGAACTTCAGGGGGCAGGCGGGGAGCTGTTTTTT. The encoded protein is CASSELQGAGGELFF. The V call is TRBV2, the J call TRBJ2-2; TRBD1 agrees at 8 bases. Germline loops: CDR1 SNHLY, CDR2 FYNNEI. The junction had 6 bases not matched to a gene; V was cut back by 2 bases and J by 7 bases. The CDR3 loop spans 15 amino acids.

This clone was detected once. The rearrangement joins TRBV18 to TRBJ1-4; no clear D gene. This CDR3 has 16 amino acids. The V end lost 5 bases, the J end lost 1 base, and 14 bases lay between the germline ends. Germline V CDR1 and CDR2: KGHSH, LQKENI. The CDR3 spells CASSANRAGTNEKLFF. CDR3 in DNA: TGTGCCAGCTCAGCCAACCGAGCGGGAACTAATGAAAAACTGTTTTTT.

The CDR3 sequence: CASSAGQGYSNQPQHF. As DNA, the CDR3 is TGTGCCAGCAGCGCGGGACAGGGGTATAGCAATCAGCCCCAGCATTTT. The chain joins TRBV9 to TRBJ1-5; 10 bases agree with TRBD1. Germline lookup yields CDR1 SGDLS and CDR2 YYNGEE. V shed 3 bases, J shed 0 bases, and the junction held 3 bases outside the gene matches. This CDR3 region has 16 residues.

The CDR3 region has the DNA TGTGCCAGCAGCGACGGGCGCGACAATCAGCCCCAGCATTTT. This sequence encodes CASSDGRDNQPQHF. This chain uses TRBV9 with TRBJ1-5; no clear D gene. With 3 bases removed from V and 3 bases from J, the gap between germline ends came to 10 bases. This CDR3 spans 14 amino acids. Germline lookup yields CDR1 SGDLS and CDR2 YYNGEE.

Turning to this clone: Relative to the germline gene, one junction end is altered; a read error may explain this. This chain links TRBV7-9 with TRBJ2-5; a weak D match, TRBD2 (7 bases). This CDR3 region has 15 residues. Looked up from germline, CDR1 is SEHNR and CDR2 is FQNEAQ (reference sequence). CDR3 coding DNA: TGTGCCAGCAGCTCCCCCCCGGGGGGCCAAAAGACCCAGTACTTC. Encoded protein: CASSSPPGGQKTQYF.

This rearrangement joins TRBV5-6 to TRBJ2-1; D remains ambiguous. Germline loops: CDR1 SGHDT, CDR2 YYEEEE. Trimming removed 1 base at V and 10 bases at J, with 6 bases between. The CDR3 consists of 11 residues. CDR3 sequence: CASSLRREQFF. CDR3 in DNA: TGTGCCAGCAGCTTGCGGCGGGAGCAGTTCTTC.

The V and J genes are TRBV21-1 and TRBJ1-1. TRBV21-1 counts as a pseudogene. CDR3 length: 12 residues. CDR3: CASSKSRTEAFF. CDR3 coding DNA: TGTGCCAGCAGCAAATCGAGGACTGAAGCTTTCTTT.

The rearrangement links TRBV12-5 to TRBJ2-1, with TRBD2 as a possible D gene (6 bases). Germline CDR1 reads LGHNT; CDR2 reads FRNRAP. With 6 bases removed from V and 3 bases from J, the gap between germline ends came to 12 bases. This CDR3 is 14 amino acids long. CDR3 DNA: TGTGCTAGTGGAGCCGGGACTCGCTACAATGAGCAGTTCTTC. Protein product: CASGAGTRYNEQFF. Drawing the rest from reference TRBV12-5 and TRBJ2-1, the complete variable domain is DARVTQTPRHKVTEMGQEVTMRCQPILGHNTVFWYRQTMMQGLELLAYFRNRAPLDDSGMPKDRFSAEMPDATLATLKIQPSEPRDSAVYFCASGAGTRYNEQFFGPGTRLTVL.

This sequence joins TRBV29-1 and TRBJ2-7, with 9 bases identical to TRBD1. Germline V gene lookup returns CDR1 SQVTM and CDR2 ANQGSEA. This CDR3 has 13 residues. V trimming: 6 bases; J trimming: 7 bases; junction bases outside the gene matches: 10. CDR3 bases: TGCAGCGTACAGGGGGCGAGTCTAAGTGAGCAGTACTTC. This sequence encodes CSVQGASLSEQYF.

The chain has TRBV14 and TRBJ1-2; 7 positions match TRBD1. V shed 5 bases, J shed 7 bases, and the junction held 16 bases outside the gene matches. Germline V gene lookup returns CDR1 SGHDN and CDR2 FVKESK. The CDR3 covers 16 residues. The CDR3, as DNA: TGTGCCAGCAGCTCCTACTTAGGGGGCGCGGCAGTTGGCTACACCTTC. This sequence encodes CASSSYLGGAAVGYTF.

J is TRBJ1-3 and V is TRBV4-1; D gene ambiguous. Trimming removed 5 bases from V and 0 bases from J, with 5 bases in between. This CDR3 has 13 residues. Germline lookup yields CDR1 MGHRA and CDR2 YSYEKL. CDR3 protein: CASSSLSGNTIYF. CDR3 in DNA: TGCGCCAGCAGCTCCCTCTCTGGAAACACCATATATTTT.

The rearrangement uses TRBV12-3 or TRBV12-4 and TRBJ1-1; D unclear. Trimming stripped 5 bases from V and 1 base from J, with 8 bases between. This CDR3 is 13 amino acids long. The CDR3 nucleotides read TGTGCCAGCAGTATACAGAGGAACACTGAAGCTTTCTTT. Its translation is CASSIQRNTEAFF.

V gene TRBV19 combines with J gene TRBJ2-3; TRBD1 matches at 7 bases. Germline CDR1 reads LNHDA; CDR2 reads SQIVND (reference sequence). V shed 2 bases, J shed 6 bases, and the junction held 8 bases outside the gene matches. The CDR3 has 15 residues. CDR3 bases: TGTGCCAGTAGTATATCAGGGGGTTACCCCGATACGCAGTATTTT. The encoded protein is CASSISGGYPDTQYF.

This rearrangement joins TRBV6-6 to TRBJ2-1, with 13 bases that match TRBD2. CDR1 MNHNY and CDR2 SVGAGI come from the germline V gene (reference sequence). The CDR3 contains 20 residues. The ends lost 6 bases at V and 0 bases at J; junction bases unmatched: 14. The CDR3 spells CASSSSGLAGATSSYNEQFF. The CDR3 bases are TGTGCCAGCAGCTCCTCCGGACTAGCGGGGGCAACGAGCTCCTACAATGAGCAGTTCTTC.

The rearrangement joins TRBV6-2 or TRBV6-3 to TRBJ2-7; no clear D. Trimming took off 2 bases at V and 3 bases at J, with 8 bases between the two ends. CDR1 and CDR2 (germline): MNHEY, SVGEGT. This CDR3 contains 13 residues. CDR3 sequence: CASSYGHSYEQYF. The CDR3 bases are TGTGCCAGCAGTTACGGGCACAGCTACGAGCAGTACTTC.

This chain joins TRBV12-5 and TRBJ1-1; D is perhaps TRBD1 (5 bases). Looked up from germline, CDR1 is LGHNT and CDR2 is FRNRAP. The length of the CDR3 is 16 residues. V was pared by 3 bases and J by 1 base, with 15 bases between. The CDR3 nucleotides are TGTGCTAGTGGTTTCTCCCCAACTGACAGGAACACTGAAGCTTTCTTT. This gives the protein CASGFSPTDRNTEAFF.

V usage is TRBV11-3 and J usage is TRBJ2-7, with 7 bases that match TRBD1. Germline V gives CDR1 SGHNT, CDR2 YENEEA. The CDR3 totals 14 residues. Unmatched junction bases numbered 5, after V lost 5 bases and J lost 1 base. DNA of the CDR3: TGTGCCAGCAGCCCGGGACAGTTATCCTACGAGCAGTACTTC. The encoded protein is CASSPGQLSYEQYF. The whole variable domain, filled in from reference TRBV11-3 and TRBJ2-7, reads EAGVVQSPRYKIIEKKQPVAFWCNPISGHNTLYWYLQNLGQGPELLIRYENEEAVDDSQLPKDRFSAERLKGVDSTLKIQPAELGDSAVYLCASSPGQLSYEQYFGPGTRLTVT.

The chain joins TRBV2 to TRBJ1-3, with 7 bases fitting TRBD1. In germline, CDR1 is SNHLY, CDR2 FYNNEI. The trim removed 5 bases at V and 2 bases at J, leaving 9 bases unmatched. This CDR3 has 16 amino acids. The CDR3: CASSRTGRDPGNTIYF. Written as DNA, the CDR3 is TGTGCCAGCAGTCGGACAGGCCGGGACCCTGGAAACACCATATATTTT.

The chain has TRBV2 and TRBJ1-2; a possible D gene is TRBD1 (6 bases). Germline CDR1 is SNHLY and CDR2 is FYNNEI. Deletions cut 6 bases from V and 4 bases from J, with 9 bases between. The CDR3 loop spans 12 amino acids. The CDR3 DNA sequence: TGTGCCAGCAGGGGAGGGGGCTATGGCTACACCTTC. Encoded protein: CASRGGGYGYTF.

This chain connects TRBV6-2 or TRBV6-3 to TRBJ1-1; no reliable D call. Germline lookup yields CDR1 MNHEY and CDR2 SVGEGT. This CDR3 is built from 14 residues. Trimming pared 2 bases from V and 3 bases from J, leaving 10 bases between. DNA for the CDR3: TGTGCCAGCAGTTACCGAGGGCGAGACACTGAAGCTTTCTTT. Its protein product is CASSYRGRDTEAFF.

This clone showed up just once. The chain employs TRBV7-9 and TRBJ2-2; maybe TRBD2 (5 bases). The V gene lost 5 bases and the J gene lost 7 bases, with 11 bases spanning the gap. CDR3 length: 13 amino acids. CDR1 and CDR2 from the germline V gene are SEHNR and FQNEAQ (reference sequence). CDR3 protein: CASSKYGDGELFF. In nucleotides, the CDR3 is TGTGCCAGCAGCAAATACGGGGACGGGGAGCTGTTTTTT. The whole variable domain, remainder taken from reference TRBV7-9 and TRBJ2-2, is DTGVSQNPRHKITKRGQNVTFRCDPISEHNRLYWYRQTLGQGPEFLTYFQNEAQLEKSRLLSDRFSAERPKGSFSTLEIQRTEQGDSAMYLCASSKYGDGELFFGEGSRLTVL.

This chain joins TRBV7-9 and TRBJ2-5; 16 bases map to TRBD2. The J segment lost 5 bases and the V segment lost 5 bases, leaving 14 bases of the junction unmatched. CDR1 is SEHNR and CDR2 is FQNEAQ in the germline V gene (reference sequence). CDR3 size: 19 residues. CDR3 protein: CASSPGTSGGAPSGETQYF. In DNA form, the CDR3 reads TGTGCCAGCAGCCCCGGGACTAGCGGGGGGGCCCCGTCGGGGGAGACCCAGTACTTC.

The rearrangement uses TRBV2 and TRBJ1-1; D not certain. The V end was cut by 7 bases, the J end by 3 bases, with 18 bases between. CDR1 is SNHLY and CDR2 is FYNNEI in the germline V gene. The CDR3 contains 15 residues. CDR3 in amino acids: CASKEWTDDDTEAFF. CDR3 DNA: TGTGCCAGCAAAGAGTGGACGGACGATGACACTGAAGCTTTCTTT.